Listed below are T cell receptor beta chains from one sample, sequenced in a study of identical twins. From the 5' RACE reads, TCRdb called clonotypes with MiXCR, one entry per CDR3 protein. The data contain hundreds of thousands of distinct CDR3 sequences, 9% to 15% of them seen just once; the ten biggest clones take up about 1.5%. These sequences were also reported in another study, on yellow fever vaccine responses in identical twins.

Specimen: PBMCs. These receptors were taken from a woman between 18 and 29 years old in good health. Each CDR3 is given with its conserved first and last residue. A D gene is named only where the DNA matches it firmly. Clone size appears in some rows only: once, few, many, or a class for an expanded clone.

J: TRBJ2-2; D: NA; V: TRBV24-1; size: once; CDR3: CATSDPLGTNTGELFF; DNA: TGTGCCACCAGTGACCCCCTAGGGACGAACACCGGGGAGCTGTTTTTT
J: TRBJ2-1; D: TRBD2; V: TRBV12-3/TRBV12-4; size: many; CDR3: CASSFTSGRDEQFF; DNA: TGTGCCAGCAGTTTTACTAGCGGGAGAGATGAGCAGTTCTTC
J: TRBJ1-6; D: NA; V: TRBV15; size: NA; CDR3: CATADNSPLHF; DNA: TGTGCCACGGCGGATAATTCACCCCTCCACTTT
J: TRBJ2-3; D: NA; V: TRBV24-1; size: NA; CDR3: CATSERVHTDTQYF; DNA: TGTGCCACCAGTGAAAGGGTGCACACAGATACGCAGTATTTT
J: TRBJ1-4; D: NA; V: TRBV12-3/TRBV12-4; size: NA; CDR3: CASRGLVHEKLFF; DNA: TGTGCCAGCCGCGGGTTGGTTCATGAAAAACTGTTTTTT
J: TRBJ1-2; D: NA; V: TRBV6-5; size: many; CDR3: CATAQDGGYTF; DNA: TGTGCCACCGCGCAAGATGGAGGCTACACCTTC
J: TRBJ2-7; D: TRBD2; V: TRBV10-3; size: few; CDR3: CAATAGLAGNEQYF; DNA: TGTGCCGCAACGGCGGGACTAGCCGGCAACGAGCAGTACTTC
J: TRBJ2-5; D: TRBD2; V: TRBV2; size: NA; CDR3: CASSHPGLAQETQYF; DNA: TGTGCCAGCAGCCACCCGGGACTAGCGCAAGAGACCCAGTACTTC
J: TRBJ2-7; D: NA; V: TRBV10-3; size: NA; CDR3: CAISGAGSPTRSEQYF; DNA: TGTGCCATCAGTGGCGCTGGGAGCCCTACTAGATCCGAGCAGTACTTC
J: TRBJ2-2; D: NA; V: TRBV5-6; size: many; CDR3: CASSLGRDLQELFF; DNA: TGTGCCAGCAGCTTGGGCCGGGACCTACAGGAGCTGTTTTTT
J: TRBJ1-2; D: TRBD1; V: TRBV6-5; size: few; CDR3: CASSSTGGTYGYTF; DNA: TGTGCCAGCAGTTCAACAGGGGGCACCTATGGCTACACCTTC
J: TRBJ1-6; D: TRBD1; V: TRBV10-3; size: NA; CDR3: CAISESRDRGRYSPLHF; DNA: TGTGCCATCAGTGAGTCGAGAGACAGGGGAAGATATTCACCCCTCCACTTT
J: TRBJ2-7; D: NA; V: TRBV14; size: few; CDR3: CASSQAGRVQYF; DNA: TGTGCCAGCAGCCAAGCCGGGCGTGTGCAGTACTTC
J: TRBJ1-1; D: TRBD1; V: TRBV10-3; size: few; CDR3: CAISGSGQGITTEAFF; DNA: TGTGCCATCAGTGGTTCGGGACAGGGGATTACCACTGAAGCTTTCTTT
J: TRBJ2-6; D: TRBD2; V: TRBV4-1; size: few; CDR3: CASSQVSSGFPGANVLTF; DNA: TGCGCCAGCAGCCAAGTATCTAGCGGGTTTCCCGGGGCCAACGTCCTGACTTTC
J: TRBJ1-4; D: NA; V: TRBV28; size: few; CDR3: CASNRVIREKLFF; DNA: TGTGCCAGTAATAGGGTTATTCGTGAAAAACTGTTTTTT
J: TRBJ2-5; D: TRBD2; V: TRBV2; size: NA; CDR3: CASNGLANRAETQYF; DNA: TGTGCCAGCAACGGACTAGCCAATAGGGCAGAGACCCAGTACTTC
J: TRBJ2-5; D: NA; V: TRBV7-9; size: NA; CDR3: CASSLDRPETQYF; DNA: TGTGCCAGCAGCTTAGATCGGCCAGAGACCCAGTACTTC
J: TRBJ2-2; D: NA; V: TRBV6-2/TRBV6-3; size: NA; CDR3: CASSYHIRGVLAGTGELFF; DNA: TGTGCCAGCAGTTACCATATTCGAGGGGTTCTTGCGGGCACCGGGGAGCTGTTTTTT
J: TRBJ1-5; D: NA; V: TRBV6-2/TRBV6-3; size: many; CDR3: CASSYTENQPQHF; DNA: TGTGCCAGCAGTTACACGGAGAATCAGCCCCAGCATTTT